These 16 T cell receptor beta chains share one sample of origin, sequenced in a study of blood T cell repertoires in COVID-19. Clones were read by immunoSEQ multiplex PCR, and TCRdb kept only the in-frame ones, dropping some. In the table there are 260,000 or so clones, approximately 87% of which are singletons. The sample comprised peripheral blood. Receptors were obtained from a human donor in a cohort sampled during active COVID-19.

The J gene is TRBJ1-6, the V gene TRBV9; maybe TRBD1 (5 bases). V dropped 2 bases and J dropped 14 bases, with 11 bases sitting between them. The CDR3 spans 12 residues. CDR1 is SGDLS and CDR2 is YYNGEE in the germline V gene. CDR3 nucleotides: TGTGCCAGCAGCGTCGAGGGAGGGGCCCTCCACTTT. Translated: CASSVEGGALHF.

The V call is TRBV28, the J call TRBJ1-2, with D hard to call. Per germline, CDR1 MDHEN and CDR2 SYDVKM. Trimming took 4 bases from V and 11 from J, leaving 14 bases between them. CDR3 length: 12 amino acids. DNA for the CDR3: TGTGCCAGCAGTTCGTGGGGAGAGCCTTACACCTTC. Its protein is CASSSWGEPYTF.

A few counts support this clone. CDR3 in amino acids: CASSTSGLGGNEQFF. The CDR3, as DNA: TGTGCCAGTAGTACCTCGGGACTAGGCGGCAATGAGCAGTTCTTC. The chain carries TRBV19 and TRBJ2-1; 8 bases map to TRBD2. This CDR3 has 15 amino acids. Germline CDR1 reads LNHDA; CDR2 reads SQIVND (reference sequence). V trimming: 4 bases; J trimming: 6 bases; junction bases outside the gene matches: 8.

The chain uses TRBV4-3 and TRBJ2-3; 7 bases fit TRBD1. Germline CDR1 reads LGHNA; CDR2 reads YSLEER. The CDR3 loop spans 15 amino acids. Trimming at V came to 0 bases and at J to 4 bases, leaving 4 bases not matched to a gene. CDR3 residues: CASSQDWQGADTQYF. In DNA, the CDR3 is TGCGCCAGCAGCCAAGATTGGCAGGGGGCAGATACGCAGTATTTT.

The CDR3 sequence: CASSMLGQRNNEQFF. The CDR3 region has the DNA TGTGCCAGCAGTATGTTGGGGCAGAGGAACAATGAGCAGTTCTTC. The chain uses TRBV6-4 and TRBJ2-1, with D perhaps matching TRBD1 (5 bases). Germline-derived CDR1 and CDR2 are MRHNA and SNTAGT. The ends were cut back, 5 bases at V and 5 bases at J, with 16 bases in the middle. The CDR3 has 15 residues.

V gene TRBV19 combines with J gene TRBJ2-1; D may be TRBD1 (5 bases). Looked up from germline, CDR1 is LNHDA and CDR2 is SQIVND (reference sequence). V lost 4 bases, J lost 9 bases, and 13 bases lay in between. The CDR3 contains 13 residues. As DNA, the CDR3 is TGTGCCAGTAGTACCAATCAGGGTGGTGAGCAGTTCTTC. It encodes CASSTNQGGEQFF.

The chain couples TRBV3-1 (or the pseudogene TRBV3-2) to TRBJ1-2; maybe TRBD1 (6 bases). CDR1 is LGHDT and CDR2 is YNNKEL in the germline V gene (reference sequence). This CDR3 region has 14 residues. Trimming removed 4 bases from V and 4 bases from J, with 13 bases in between. DNA of the CDR3: TGTGCCAGCAGCCCGGGGGGCGCTCCCTATGGCTACACCTTC. Translated, it gives CASSPGGAPYGYTF.

This sequence joins TRBV5-4 and TRBJ1-2, with 10 positions matching TRBD1. The germline V gene encodes CDR1 SGHNT and CDR2 YYREEE (reference sequence). The CDR3 runs to 15 residues. V dropped 0 bases and J dropped 8; count of bases not matched to a gene: 7. CDR3 sequence reads: CASSLGTGGLWGYTF. The CDR3 bases are TGTGCCAGCAGCTTGGGGACAGGGGGTCTGTGGGGCTACACCTTC. Full variable domain (outside the CDR3, taken from reference TRBV5-4 and TRBJ1-2): ETGVTQSPTHLIKTRGQQVTLRCSSQSGHNTVSWYQQALGQGPQFIFQYYREEENGRGNFPPRFSGLQFPNYSSELNVNALELDDSALYLCASSLGTGGLWGYTFGSGTRLTVV.

A remark on this clone: At one end the junction does not follow the germline gene, possibly because of a read error. The sample carries other DNA sequences with the same CDR3. CDR3 DNA sequence: TGTGCCAGCAGCTTAGGACAGAACTATGGCTACACCTTC. Protein: CASSLGQNYGYTF. The V call is TRBV12-3 or TRBV12-4, the J call TRBJ1-2; D is perhaps TRBD1 (6 bases). The CDR3 totals 13 residues.

The V call is TRBV6-2 or TRBV6-3, the J call TRBJ2-7; 7 nucleotides agree with TRBD2. Germline CDR1 is MNHEY and CDR2 is SVGEGT. The length of the CDR3 is 16 residues. V shed 4 bases, J shed 6 bases, and the junction held 15 bases outside the gene matches. CDR3 in DNA: TGTGCCAGCAGTTCCCTCCGGCGAGCGACGGGGGGCGAGCAGTACTTC. It is translated as CASSSLRRATGGEQYF.

This clone was detected only a few times. The gene calls are TRBV5-5 and TRBJ2-2; possibly TRBD2 for D (6 bases). Germline CDR1 and CDR2: SGHKS and YYEKEE (reference sequence). This CDR3 region has 17 residues. Trimming stripped 0 bases from V and 2 bases from J, with 14 bases between. The CDR3 DNA is TGTGCCAGCAGCTTGGCCGGCGGGACCTATAACACCGGGGAGCTGTTTTTT. Its translation: CASSLAGGTYNTGELFF.

The rearrangement joins TRBV4-2 to TRBJ2-7, with TRBD1 as a possible D gene (6 bases). Germline CDR1 reads LGHNA; CDR2 reads YNFKEQ. The CDR3 has 15 residues. The V end was cut by 4 bases, the J end by 0 bases, with 13 bases between. CDR3 in amino acids: CASSPTGHSSYEQYF. The CDR3 nucleotides read TGTGCCAGCAGCCCGACGGGACACTCCTCCTACGAGCAGTACTTC.

The chain employs TRBV5-1 and TRBJ2-2; the D is unclear. Trimming removed 0 bases from V and 6 bases from J, with 6 bases in between. CDR1 and CDR2 (germline): SGHRS, YFSETQ. The CDR3 loop spans 13 amino acids. Written as DNA, the CDR3 is TGCGCCAGCAGCTTGGCCATAGCCGGGGAGCTGTTTTTT. Translating gives CASSLAIAGELFF.

The chain recombines TRBV5-4 with TRBJ1-3; D is uncertain. The germline CDR1 and CDR2 sequences are SGHNT and YYREEE (reference sequence). The CDR3 consists of 13 residues. The V gene lost 7 bases and the J gene lost 2 bases, with 10 bases spanning the gap. The CDR3 loop reads CASSGLTGNTIYF. Written as DNA, the CDR3 is TGTGCCAGCTCGGGGTTGACTGGAAACACCATATATTTT.

The chain carries TRBV5-4 and TRBJ1-1; no clear D gene. Germline CDR1 and CDR2: SGHNT and YYREEE (reference sequence). The CDR3 extends over 13 amino acids. V lost 6 bases to trimming and J lost 3 bases, with 12 bases between them. The CDR3 DNA reads as TGTGCCAGCAAACGAGACACCCACACTGAAGCTTTCTTT. It is translated as CASKRDTHTEAFF. The whole variable domain, remainder taken from reference TRBV5-4 and TRBJ1-1, is ETGVTQSPTHLIKTRGQQVTLRCSSQSGHNTVSWYQQALGQGPQFIFQYYREEENGRGNFPPRFSGLQFPNYSSELNVNALELDDSALYLCASKRDTHTEAFFGQGTRLTVV.

This rearrangement joins TRBV5-6 to TRBJ2-2; no firm D call. V lost 6 bases and J 6 bases, leaving 12 bases between the germline ends. The germline V gene encodes CDR1 SGHDT and CDR2 YYEEEE. This CDR3 region has 13 residues. CDR3 in amino acids: CASTLRFPGELFF. The CDR3 DNA sequence: TGTGCCAGCACCCTACGGTTTCCCGGGGAGCTGTTTTTT.